The 26 T cell receptor beta chains below come from one sample, sequenced in a study of glioma-infiltrating T cells after dendritic cell vaccination (dated by TCRdb to between 2015 and 2016). Library preparation used the immunoSEQ multiplex PCR assay. In its TCRdb copy, this immuneACCESS table keeps in-frame sequences only and misses some clones. Where compared with another copy, unresolved V genes explain less than half of these, and the others have no known cause. The sample table lists tens of thousands of clones, around 86% of them with a count of one. Less than 7.5% of the sample lies in the top ten. According to the study, the label for this sample's time point signals: after dendritic cell vaccination, including at tumor progression/relapse. This material consisted of blood, taken after dendritic cell vaccination. The receptors come from a human donor with glioblastoma.

This clone was seen just once. In DNA form, the CDR3 reads TGCGCCAGCAGCATCATGCCGGGACAGGGAGAAGGAAACACTGAAGCTTTCTTT. It yields the protein CASSIMPGQGEGNTEAFF. The genes are TRBV4-3 and TRBJ1-1; 9 bases map to TRBD1. This CDR3 contains 18 residues. Per the germline V gene, CDR1 is LGHNA and CDR2 is YSLEER. V was pared by 5 bases and J by 2 bases, with 15 bases of the junction left unmatched.

The genes are TRBV5-1 and TRBJ2-1, with D unresolved. The germline V gene encodes CDR1 SGHRS and CDR2 YFSETQ. Trimming took off 0 bases at V and 0 bases at J, with 10 bases between the two ends. This CDR3 contains 16 residues. As DNA, the CDR3 is TGCGCCAGCAGCTTGGCAGAATGGAGCTCCTACAATGAGCAGTTCTTC. Protein: CASSLAEWSSYNEQFF.

The V call is TRBV5-8, the J call TRBJ1-1; D gene uncertain. V dropped 2 bases and J dropped 3 bases, with 5 bases sitting between them. This CDR3 region has 12 residues. CDR1 and CDR2 (germline): SGHTS, YDEGEE. For the CDR3, the DNA is TGTGCCAGCAGCTTCTATTACACTGAAGCTTTCTTT. Its translation: CASSFYYTEAFF.

The chain recombines TRBV2 with TRBJ1-6, with 7 positions matching TRBD1. With 5 bases clipped from V and 4 bases from J, the junction kept 2 bases outside the gene matches. Looked up from germline, CDR1 is SNHLY and CDR2 is FYNNEI. The CDR3 consists of 14 residues. CDR3 nucleotide sequence: TGTGCCAGCAGTTTCAGGGGGTATAATTCACCCCTCCACTTT. It specifies CASSFRGYNSPLHF.

The chain couples TRBV9 to TRBJ2-2, with a possible D match to TRBD1 (6 bases). Looked up from germline, CDR1 is SGDLS and CDR2 is YYNGEE. Between the trimmed V and J ends, which lost 7 bases and 3 bases, there was a span of 13 bases. The CDR3 totals 14 residues. CDR3 loop: CASGGRVDTGELFF. Here the CDR3 DNA reads TGTGCCAGCGGGGGCCGGGTGGACACCGGGGAGCTGTTTTTT.

The chain recombines TRBV10-3 with TRBJ1-5; D not certain. The CDR3 runs 12 residues. Trimming removed 0 bases at V and 6 bases at J, with 3 bases between. Germline values: CDR1 ENHRY, CDR2 SYGVKD. CDR3 DNA sequence: TGTGCCATCAGTGAGTCGAGTCAGCCCCAGCATTTT. This gives the protein CAISESSQPQHF.

This chain joins TRBV6-1 and TRBJ2-6, with a possible D match to TRBD1 (6 bases). The V end was cut by 7 bases, the J end by 0 bases, with 10 bases between. CDR3 length: 15 residues. Per the germline V gene, CDR1 is MNHNS and CDR2 is SASEGT. The CDR3 coding sequence is TGTGCCAGCAATACAGGGCACTCTGGGGCCAACGTCCTGACTTTC. The encoded protein is CASNTGHSGANVLTF.

The CDR3 region is CASAAANTEAFF. The DNA of the CDR3 is TGTGCCAGCGCGGCGGCCAACACTGAAGCTTTCTTT. The chain is built from TRBV18 and TRBJ1-1; D not resolved. Trimming took 8 bases from V and 2 from J, leaving 9 bases between them. Germline V gene lookup returns CDR1 KGHSH and CDR2 LQKENI. There are 12 residues in the CDR3.

This rearrangement joins TRBV13 to TRBJ2-7, with D perhaps TRBD1 (5 bases). The length of the CDR3 is 13 residues. The germline CDR1 and CDR2 sequences are PRHDT and FYEKMQ (reference sequence). Trimming removed 0 bases from V and 7 bases from J, with 10 bases in between. The CDR3 bases are TGTGCCAGCAGCTTAGGGGTAGGGGAAGAGCAGTACTTC. Amino acids: CASSLGVGEEQYF.

The rearrangement uses TRBV7-2 and TRBJ2-1; D may be TRBD2 (5 bases). Germline values: CDR1 SGHTA, CDR2 FQGNSA. CDR3 length: 15 residues. The V end was cut by 2 bases, the J end by 7 bases, with 15 bases between. The CDR3 region has the DNA TGTGCCAGCAGCTTATCCTATTTCGAGGGAAATGAGCAGTTCTTC. Translating gives CASSLSYFEGNEQFF.

V and J are TRBV6-1 and TRBJ2-5; 8 nucleotides line up with TRBD2. The CDR3 spans 15 residues. Germline CDR1 is MNHNS and CDR2 is SASEGT. Germline trimming cut 3 bases from V and 5 bases from J; bases unmatched to any gene: 8. CDR3: CASSDQSQRGETQYF. DNA of the CDR3: TGTGCCAGCAGTGATCAAAGCCAGCGGGGGGAGACCCAGTACTTC.

The chain carries TRBV25-1 and TRBJ1-1, with D maybe TRBD1 (6 bases). The CDR3 consists of 13 residues. V was cut by 4 bases and J by 7 bases, with 13 bases left in between. Germline CDR1 MGHDK, CDR2 SYGVNS. CDR3 amino acids: CASSAALDSEAFF. In DNA form, the CDR3 reads TGTGCCAGCAGTGCAGCCCTGGACAGTGAAGCTTTCTTT.

V and J are TRBV30 and TRBJ2-5, with TRBD1 matching over 10 bases. Germline CDR1 reads GTSNPN; CDR2 reads SVGIG (reference sequence). J was trimmed by 5 bases and V by 2 bases; bases with no gene match: 8. The CDR3 has 15 residues. CDR3 residues: CAWSSGTGARETQYF. CDR3 sequence (DNA): TGTGCCTGGAGTTCGGGGACAGGGGCACGGGAGACCCAGTACTTC. Full variable domain (missing parts from reference TRBV30 and TRBJ2-5): SQTIHQWPATLVQPVGSPLSLECTVEGTSNPNLYWYRQAAGRGLQLLFYSVGIGQISSEVPQNLSASRPQDRQFILSSKKLLLSDSGFYLCAWSSGTGARETQYFGPGTRLLVL.

This clone was seen a handful of times. The CDR3 loop is CASSVTGTVAGNTIYF. The CDR3 region has the DNA TGTGCCAGCAGCGTCACAGGGACGGTTGCTGGAAACACCATATATTTT. This chain connects TRBV7-2 to TRBJ1-3, with D perhaps matching TRBD1 (6 bases). This CDR3 comprises 16 residues. V lost 5 bases and J 2 bases, leaving 16 bases between the germline ends. The germline CDR1 and CDR2 sequences are SGHTA and FQGNSA.

This rearrangement joins TRBV6-1 to TRBJ2-4; TRBD1 agrees at 7 bases. The CDR3 consists of 14 residues. The ends lost 4 bases at V and 2 bases at J; junction bases unmatched: 2. The V gene's germline CDR1 is MNHNS and CDR2 SASEGT. The CDR3 DNA follows: TGTGCCAGCAGTGCACAGGGGACCAAAAACATTCAGTACTTC. This sequence encodes CASSAQGTKNIQYF.

V gene TRBV4-2 combines with J gene TRBJ1-5; a possible D gene is TRBD1 (6 bases). Trimming shortened V by 1 base and J by 4 bases, and 11 bases separated the two germline ends. The germline V gene encodes CDR1 LGHNA and CDR2 YNFKEQ. CDR3 size: 15 residues. As DNA, the CDR3 is TGTGCCAGCAGCCAAGGAGGGGGAATAAATCAGCCCCAGCATTTT. Encoded protein: CASSQGGGINQPQHF.

The gene calls are TRBV6-5 and TRBJ2-7; D gene ambiguous. The CDR3 loop spans 15 amino acids. Germline assignment: CDR1 MNHEY and CDR2 SVGAGI. V gave up 0 bases and J gave up 9 bases, with 18 bases separating them. The CDR3 bases are TGTGCCAGCAGTTACTCGTCCCCTCTAACTGGTTCGCAGTACTTC. It codes for CASSYSSPLTGSQYF.

The chain recombines TRBV2 with TRBJ1-2, with 7 bases matching TRBD1. The trim removed 6 bases at V and 7 bases at J, leaving 11 bases unmatched. Germline lookup yields CDR1 SNHLY and CDR2 FYNNEI. The CDR3 is 14 residues long. DNA of the CDR3: TGTGCCAGCAGGAAAGACAGGGCGGCGATTGGCTACACCTTC. The encoded protein is CASRKDRAAIGYTF.

This clone was seen a handful of times. The gene calls are TRBV5-1 and TRBJ1-4; 7 bases line up with TRBD1. The V and J ends lost 6 bases and 4 bases, in that order; junction bases with no gene match: 9. The CDR3 contains 15 residues. The germline gives CDR1 SGHRS, CDR2 YFSETQ. The CDR3 region is CASTSTGDLNEKLFF. The DNA of the CDR3 is TGCGCCAGCACCTCCACAGGGGACCTTAATGAAAAACTGTTTTTT.

The chain employs TRBV2 and TRBJ2-7, with 7 bases fitting TRBD2. Germline assignment: CDR1 SNHLY and CDR2 FYNNEI. The V and J ends lost 8 bases and 2 bases, in that order; junction bases with no gene match: 3. This CDR3 is built from 12 residues. Here the CDR3 DNA reads TGTGCCAGCTGCGGGGGACCCTACGAGCAGTACTTC. This translates into CASCGGPYEQYF. The full variable domain, with the rest looked up from reference TRBV2 and TRBJ2-7, is EPEVTQTPSHQVTQMGQEVILRCVPISNHLYFYWYRQILGQKVEFLVSFYNNEISEKSEIFDDQFSVERPDGSNFTLKIRSTKLEDSAMYFCASCGGPYEQYFGPGTRLTVT.

The gene calls are TRBV19 and TRBJ1-3; D remains unclear. In germline, CDR1 is LNHDA, CDR2 SQIVND (reference sequence). This CDR3 contains 15 residues. Trimming removed 3 bases from V and 0 bases from J, with 9 bases in between. CDR3 sequence (DNA): TGTGCCAGTAGTATGGGCCAGTTCTCTGGAAACACCATATATTTT. It translates to CASSMGQFSGNTIYF.

This clone was seen a few times. The chain uses TRBV2 and TRBJ2-1; TRBD2 matches at 14 bases. The CDR3 is 17 residues long. The germline V gene has CDR1 SNHLY and CDR2 FYNNEI. J was trimmed by 6 bases and V by 5 bases; bases with no gene match: 9. The CDR3, as DNA: TGTGCCAGCAGTCCTCTGGGACTAGCGGGGGATACCAATGAGCAGTTCTTC. It specifies CASSPLGLAGDTNEQFF.

The chain recombines TRBV7-2 with TRBJ1-6, with 7 bases fitting TRBD1. The CDR3 has 14 residues. Germline lookup yields CDR1 SGHTA and CDR2 FQGNSA. V lost 3 bases to trimming and J lost 7 bases; unmatched junction nucleotides: 3. CDR3 residues: CASSFDRVNSPLHF. The CDR3 bases are TGTGCCAGCAGCTTCGACAGGGTGAATTCACCCCTCCACTTT.

This clone appeared once. The J gene is TRBJ2-1, the V gene TRBV9; 9 nucleotides line up with TRBD1. This CDR3 has 17 amino acids. Trimming at V came to 3 bases and at J to 4 bases, leaving 11 bases not matched to a gene. CDR1 is SGDLS, CDR2 YYNGEE, per germline. CDR3 protein: CASSANPGGQGYNEQFF. CDR3 DNA: TGTGCCAGCAGCGCAAACCCCGGAGGACAGGGGTACAATGAGCAGTTCTTC.

The chain is built from TRBV5-4 and TRBJ2-3, with a weak D call TRBD2 (6 bases). V shed 4 bases and J shed 5 bases, with 23 bases lying between them. Germline V gene data show CDR1 as SGHNT and CDR2 as YYREEE (reference sequence). The CDR3 runs 17 residues. This chain's CDR3 is CASSPGPSGGAGDTQYF. The CDR3 DNA sequence: TGTGCCAGCAGCCCAGGCCCCTCCGGCGGGGCGGGAGATACGCAGTATTTT. Filled out from reference TRBV5-4 and TRBJ2-3, the complete variable domain reads ETGVTQSPTHLIKTRGQQVTLRCSSQSGHNTVSWYQQALGQGPQFIFQYYREEENGRGNFPPRFSGLQFPNYSSELNVNALELDDSALYLCASSPGPSGGAGDTQYFGPGTRLTVL.

The V and J genes are TRBV19 and TRBJ1-5, with D possibly being TRBD1 (6 bases). The CDR3 is 13 amino acids. Trimming took off 2 bases at V and 6 bases at J, with 8 bases between the two ends. Germline V gives CDR1 LNHDA, CDR2 SQIVND (reference sequence). The CDR3 protein is CASSIQGSQPQHF. In DNA form, the CDR3 reads TGTGCCAGTAGTATACAGGGGAGTCAGCCCCAGCATTTT.